Below are 11 T cell receptor beta chains sequenced from a single sample in a study of cytotoxic CD8 clonotypes in ibrutinib-treated CLL. TCRdb's copy holds only in-frame clones and misses some; the assay was immunoSEQ multiplex PCR. This table has about 80,000 clones, roughly three quarters appearing once. The sequences come from PBMCs, collected after 12 months of ibrutinib treatment. Source of these receptors: a human donor with chronic lymphocytic leukemia.

The rearrangement links TRBV27 to TRBJ2-3; 8 nucleotides align to TRBD2. Germline loops: CDR1 MNHEY, CDR2 SMNVEV (reference sequence). Trimming removed 3 bases from V and 6 bases from J; junction bases left unmatched: 8. There are 15 residues in the CDR3. CDR3 DNA: TGTGCCAGCAGTTTTGAGGCGGGAGGATGGGATACGCAGTATTTT. It is translated as CASSFEAGGWDTQYF.

This chain links TRBV28 with TRBJ1-3, with 7 bases lining up with TRBD1. This CDR3 region has 15 residues. Germline CDR1 MDHEN, CDR2 SYDVKM. V trimming: 5 bases; J trimming: 0 bases; junction bases outside the gene matches: 4. CDR3 coding DNA: TGTGCCAGCAGTCCCGGGGACAGCTCTGGAAACACCATATATTTT. This encodes CASSPGDSSGNTIYF.

This clone occurred a few times. The chain recombines TRBV30 with TRBJ1-1, with TRBD1 matching over 11 bases. CDR3 length: 15 residues. J gave up 7 bases and V 0 bases, and 7 bases lay outside the gene matches. Germline V CDR1 and CDR2: GTSNPN, SVGIG (reference sequence). The CDR3 spells CAWSVGDRGWGEAFF. The CDR3 DNA is TGTGCCTGGAGTGTAGGGGACAGGGGGTGGGGTGAAGCTTTCTTT.

This clone has more than one count but fewer than ten. The chain is built from TRBV28 and TRBJ2-6; D gene uncertain. CDR3 size: 15 residues. The germline V gene has CDR1 MDHEN and CDR2 SYDVKM. V was pared by 4 bases and J by 0 bases, with 7 bases between. The CDR3 protein is CASSSQTSGANVLTF. The CDR3 DNA is TGTGCCAGCAGTTCACAGACCTCTGGGGCCAACGTCCTGACTTTC.

The chain couples TRBV6-1 to TRBJ2-2, with TRBD2 matching 9 bases. The V segment lost 3 bases and the J segment 4 bases; nucleotides outside the gene matches: 9. Germline values: CDR1 MNHNS, CDR2 SASEGT. The CDR3 totals 17 residues. The CDR3 DNA reads TGTGCCAGCAGTGACGGGTGGCGGGGGGGCCGCACCGGGGAGCTGTTTTTT. It codes for CASSDGWRGGRTGELFF.

This clone was recorded once. The gene calls are TRBV2 and TRBJ1-2; 7 nucleotides agree with TRBD1. Trimming at V came to 10 bases and at J to 5 bases, leaving 10 bases not matched to a gene. CDR3 length: 13 amino acids. CDR1 is SNHLY, CDR2 FYNNEI, per germline. CDR3 coding DNA: TGTGCCACTCGACAGGGACCTGGGTATGGCTACACCTTC. This codes for CATRQGPGYGYTF.

The chain employs TRBV27 and TRBJ1-2; no firm D call. CDR1 is MNHEY and CDR2 is SMNVEV in the germline V gene (reference sequence). CDR3 length: 14 residues. The V gene lost 5 bases and the J gene lost 1 base, with 11 bases spanning the gap. The CDR3 reads CASSPPGLNYGYTF. In DNA form, the CDR3 reads TGTGCCAGCAGTCCCCCAGGCCTTAACTATGGCTACACCTTC.

This sequence joins TRBV6-5 and TRBJ1-4; D not resolved. V lost 11 bases and J 1 base, leaving 14 bases between the germline ends. This CDR3 is built from 14 residues. CDR1 and CDR2 (germline): MNHEY, SVGAGI. CDR3: CACGQPGTNEKLFF. In nucleotides, the CDR3 is TGTGCCTGCGGCCAGCCTGGAACTAATGAAAAACTGTTTTTT.

The chain carries TRBV7-9 and TRBJ2-7; TRBD1 might be the D (6 bases). The CDR3 totals 14 residues. V was pared by 1 base and J by 2 bases, with 9 bases between. CDR1 SEHNR and CDR2 FQNEAQ come from the germline V gene (reference sequence). CDR3 in amino acids: CASSLGRGPYEQYF. For the CDR3, the DNA is TGTGCCAGCAGCTTAGGCAGGGGACCCTACGAGCAGTACTTC.

The CDR3 DNA reads as TGTGCCAGCCAAACAGGGGGAGAGACCCAGTACTTC. It yields the protein CASQTGGETQYF. The V call is TRBV11-2, the J call TRBJ2-5; 8 nucleotides line up with TRBD1. Germline assignment: CDR1 SGHAT and CDR2 FQNNGV. This CDR3 has 12 amino acids. J lost 4 bases, V lost 8 bases, and 3 bases had no gene match.

In this sample, this clone turned up once. This chain joins TRBV28 and TRBJ2-5; no definite D call. Germline-derived CDR1 and CDR2 are MDHEN and SYDVKM. The CDR3 covers 12 residues. The V end was cut by 5 bases, the J end by 7 bases, with 11 bases between. CDR3 nucleotide sequence: TGTGCCAGCAGTCCCTCCTTGGGGACCCAGTACTTC. Its protein product is CASSPSLGTQYF.